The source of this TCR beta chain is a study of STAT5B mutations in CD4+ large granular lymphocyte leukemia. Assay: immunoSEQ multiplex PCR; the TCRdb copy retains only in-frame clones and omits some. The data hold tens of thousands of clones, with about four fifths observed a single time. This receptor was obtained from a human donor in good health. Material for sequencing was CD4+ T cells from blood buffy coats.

CDR3 in DNA: TGTGCCTGGAGTGTAGGGACTAATAATTCACCCCTCCACTTT. This codes for CAWSVGTNNSPLHF. The rearrangement uses TRBV30 and TRBJ1-6; TRBD1 is a possible D gene (5 bases). V gave up 0 bases and J gave up 5 bases, with 8 bases separating them. The CDR3 spans 14 residues. Germline V gene data show CDR1 as GTSNPN and CDR2 as SVGIG (reference sequence).